This T cell receptor beta chain was captured by sequencing in a study of shared clonotypes between healthy human individuals. Study conclusions and caveats: Larger richness was generally estimated for naive than memory subsets.

This clone was picked up a small number of times. Its antigen is still unknown. CDR1 and CDR2 from the germline V gene are SEHNR and FQNEAQ (reference sequence). The V gene end was trimmed by 1 base and the J gene end by 9 bases; junction bases not matched to a gene: 7. This CDR3 is 15 amino acids long. Profiled with immunoSEQ multiplex PCR; TCRdb holds only in-frame clones, not every one. Here the sample spans roughly 1 million clones, more than 65% being singletons. The receptor's source is a man in his late teens or twenties in good health. Sample: memory CD4+ T cells sorted from blood. Subset specified: CD45RA-negative fraction. The J gene is TRBJ2-1, the V gene TRBV7-9; 9 bases match TRBD2. In DNA form, the CDR3 reads TGTGCCAGCAGCTTAGGGCTAGCGGGGACGGGTGAGCAGTTCTTC. Amino acid sequence: CASSLGLAGTGEQFF. The full variable domain, with the rest looked up from reference TRBV7-9 and TRBJ2-1, is DTGVSQNPRHKITKRGQNVTFRCDPISEHNRLYWYRQTLGQGPEFLTYFQNEAQLEKSRLLSDRFSAERPKGSFSTLEIQRTEQGDSAMYLCASSLGLAGTGEQFFGPGTRLTVL.